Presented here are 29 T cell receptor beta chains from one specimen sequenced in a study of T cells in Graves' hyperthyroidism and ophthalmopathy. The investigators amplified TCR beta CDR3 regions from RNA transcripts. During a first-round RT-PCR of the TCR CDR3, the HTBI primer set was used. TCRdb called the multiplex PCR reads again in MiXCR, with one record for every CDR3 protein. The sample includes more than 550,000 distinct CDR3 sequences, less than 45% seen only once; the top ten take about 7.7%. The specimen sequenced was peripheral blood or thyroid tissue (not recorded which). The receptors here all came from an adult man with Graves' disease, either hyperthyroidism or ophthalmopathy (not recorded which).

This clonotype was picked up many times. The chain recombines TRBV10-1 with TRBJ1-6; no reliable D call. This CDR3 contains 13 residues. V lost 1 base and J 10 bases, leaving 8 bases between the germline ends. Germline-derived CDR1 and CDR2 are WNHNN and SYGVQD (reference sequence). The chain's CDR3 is CASSEYRDSPLHF. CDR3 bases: TGCGCCAGCAGTGAGTATCGTGACTCACCCCTCCACTTT.

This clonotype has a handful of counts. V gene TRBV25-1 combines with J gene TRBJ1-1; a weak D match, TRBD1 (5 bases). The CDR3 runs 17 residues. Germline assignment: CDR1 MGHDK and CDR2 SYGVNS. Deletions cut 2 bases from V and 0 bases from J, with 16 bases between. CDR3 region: CASSEDGRGGMNTEAFF. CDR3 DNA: TGTGCCAGCAGTGAAGATGGTAGGGGAGGCATGAACACTGAAGCTTTCTTT.

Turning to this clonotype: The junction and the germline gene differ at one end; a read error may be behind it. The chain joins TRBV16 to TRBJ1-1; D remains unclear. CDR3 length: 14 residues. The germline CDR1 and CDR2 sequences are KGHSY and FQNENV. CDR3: CASSQSGEVTEAFF. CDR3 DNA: TGTGCCAGCAGTCAATCCGGGGAGGTCACTGAAGCTTTCTTT.

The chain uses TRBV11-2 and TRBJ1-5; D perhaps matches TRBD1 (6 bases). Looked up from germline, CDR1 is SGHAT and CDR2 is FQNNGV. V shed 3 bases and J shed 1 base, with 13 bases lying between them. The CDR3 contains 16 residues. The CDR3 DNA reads TGTGCCAGCAGCTTTAGACAGGCTAGAAGCAATCAGCCCCAGCATTTT. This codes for CASSFRQARSNQPQHF. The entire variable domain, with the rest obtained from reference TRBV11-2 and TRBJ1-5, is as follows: EAGVAQSPRYKIIEKRQSVAFWCNPISGHATLYWYQQILGQGPKLLIQFQNNGVVDDSQLPKDRFSAERLKGVDSTLKIQPAKLEDSAVYLCASSFRQARSNQPQHFGDGTRLSIL.

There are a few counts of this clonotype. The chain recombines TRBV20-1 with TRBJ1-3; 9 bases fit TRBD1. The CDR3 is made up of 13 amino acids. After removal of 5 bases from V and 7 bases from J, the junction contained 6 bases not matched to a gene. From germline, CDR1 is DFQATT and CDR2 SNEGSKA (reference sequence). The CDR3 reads CSAPRDRENTIYF. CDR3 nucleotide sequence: TGCAGTGCTCCCCGGGACAGGGAGAACACCATATATTTT.

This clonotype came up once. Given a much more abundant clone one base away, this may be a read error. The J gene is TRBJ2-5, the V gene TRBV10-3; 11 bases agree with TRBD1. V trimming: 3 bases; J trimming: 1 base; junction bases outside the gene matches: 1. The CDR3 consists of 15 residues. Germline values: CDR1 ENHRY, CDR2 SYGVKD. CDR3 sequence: CAISDGTGGQETQYF. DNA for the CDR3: TGTGCCATCAGTGATGGGACAGGGGGCCAAGAGACCCAGTACTTC.

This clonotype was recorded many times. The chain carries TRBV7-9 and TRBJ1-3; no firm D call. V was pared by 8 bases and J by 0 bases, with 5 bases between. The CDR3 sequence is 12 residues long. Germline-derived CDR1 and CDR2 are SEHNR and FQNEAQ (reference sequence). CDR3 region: CASGYSGNTIYF. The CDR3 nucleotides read TGTGCCAGCGGGTACTCTGGAAACACCATATATTTT.

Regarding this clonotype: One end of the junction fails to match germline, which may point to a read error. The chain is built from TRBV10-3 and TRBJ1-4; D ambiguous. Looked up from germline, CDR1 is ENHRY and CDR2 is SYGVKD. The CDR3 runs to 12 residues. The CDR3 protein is CATSPTTEKLFF. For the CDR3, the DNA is TGTGCCACCAGTCCTACGACTGAAAAACTGTTTTTT.

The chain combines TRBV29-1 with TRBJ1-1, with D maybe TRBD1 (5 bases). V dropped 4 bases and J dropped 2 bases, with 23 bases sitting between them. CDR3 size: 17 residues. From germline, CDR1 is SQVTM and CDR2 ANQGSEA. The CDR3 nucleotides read TGCAGCGTTGTTGGCCCACCCCGGGTCACAGGAAACACTGAAGCTTTCTTT. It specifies CSVVGPPRVTGNTEAFF.

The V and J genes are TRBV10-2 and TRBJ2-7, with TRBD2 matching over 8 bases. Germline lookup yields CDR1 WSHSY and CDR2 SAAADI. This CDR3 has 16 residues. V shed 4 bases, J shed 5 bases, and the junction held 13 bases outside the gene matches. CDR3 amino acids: CASSVAGGGRVHEQYF. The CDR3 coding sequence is TGCGCCAGCAGTGTCGCGGGCGGGGGGCGCGTCCACGAGCAGTACTTC.

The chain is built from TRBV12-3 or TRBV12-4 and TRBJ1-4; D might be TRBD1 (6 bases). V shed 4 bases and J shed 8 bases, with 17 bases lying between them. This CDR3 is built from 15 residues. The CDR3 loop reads CASSYSRGRREKLFF. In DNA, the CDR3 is TGTGCCAGCAGTTACAGCCGGGGGCGCAGGGAAAAACTGTTTTTT.

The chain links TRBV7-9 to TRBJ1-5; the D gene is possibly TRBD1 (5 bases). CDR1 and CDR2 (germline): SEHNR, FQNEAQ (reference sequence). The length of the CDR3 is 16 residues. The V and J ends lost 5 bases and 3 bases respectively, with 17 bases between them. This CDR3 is CASSPEGQGYNQPQHF. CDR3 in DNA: TGTGCCAGCAGCCCCGAGGGTCAGGGCTACAATCAGCCCCAGCATTTT.

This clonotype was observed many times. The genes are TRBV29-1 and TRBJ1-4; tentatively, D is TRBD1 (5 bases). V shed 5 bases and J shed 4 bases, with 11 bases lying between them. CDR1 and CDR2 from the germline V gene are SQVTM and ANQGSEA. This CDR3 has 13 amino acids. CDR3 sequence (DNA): TGCAGCGTTATCGAGGGGTTTAATGAAAAACTGTTTTTT. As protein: CSVIEGFNEKLFF.

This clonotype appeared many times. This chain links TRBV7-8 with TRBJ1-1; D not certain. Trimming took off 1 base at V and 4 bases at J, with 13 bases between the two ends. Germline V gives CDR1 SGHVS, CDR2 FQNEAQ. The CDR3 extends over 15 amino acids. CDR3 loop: CASSLEIRLVTEAFF. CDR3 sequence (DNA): TGTGCCAGCAGCTTAGAGATACGGCTGGTCACTGAAGCTTTCTTT.

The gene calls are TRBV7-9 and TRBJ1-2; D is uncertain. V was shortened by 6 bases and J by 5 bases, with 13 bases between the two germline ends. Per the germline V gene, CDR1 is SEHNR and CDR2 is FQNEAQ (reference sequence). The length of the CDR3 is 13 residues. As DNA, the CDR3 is TGTGCCAGCAGTTTAAAGGGATATTATGGCTACACCTTC. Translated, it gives CASSLKGYYGYTF.

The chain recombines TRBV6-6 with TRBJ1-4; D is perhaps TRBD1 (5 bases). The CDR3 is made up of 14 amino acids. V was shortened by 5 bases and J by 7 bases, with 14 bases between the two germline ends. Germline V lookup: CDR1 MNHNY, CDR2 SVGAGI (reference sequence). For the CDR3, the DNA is TGTGCCAGCAGTACTGGGGGGTGGGGTGAAAAACTGTTTTTT. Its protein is CASSTGGWGEKLFF.

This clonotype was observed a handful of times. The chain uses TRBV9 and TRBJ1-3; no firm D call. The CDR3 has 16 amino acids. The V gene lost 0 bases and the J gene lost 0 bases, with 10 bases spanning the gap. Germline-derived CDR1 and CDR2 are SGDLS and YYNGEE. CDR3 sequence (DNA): TGTGCCAGCAGCGTAGAATTGGGCAACTCTGGAAACACCATATATTTT. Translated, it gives CASSVELGNSGNTIYF.

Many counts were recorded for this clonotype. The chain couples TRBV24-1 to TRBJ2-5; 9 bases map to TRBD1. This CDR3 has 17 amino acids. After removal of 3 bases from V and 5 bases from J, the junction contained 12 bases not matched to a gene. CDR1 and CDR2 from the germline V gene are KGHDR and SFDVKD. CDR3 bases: TGTGCCACCAGTGATCCGAGAGTTGGGACAGGGTGGGAGACCCAGTACTTC. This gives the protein CATSDPRVGTGWETQYF.

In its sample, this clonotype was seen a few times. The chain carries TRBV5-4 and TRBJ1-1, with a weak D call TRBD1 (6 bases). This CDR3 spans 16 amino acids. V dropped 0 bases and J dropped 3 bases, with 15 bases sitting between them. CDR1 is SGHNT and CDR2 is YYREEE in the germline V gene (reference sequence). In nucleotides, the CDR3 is TGTGCCAGCAGCTTGGGGTGGGGGGCGCGGGACACTGAAGCTTTCTTT. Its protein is CASSLGWGARDTEAFF.

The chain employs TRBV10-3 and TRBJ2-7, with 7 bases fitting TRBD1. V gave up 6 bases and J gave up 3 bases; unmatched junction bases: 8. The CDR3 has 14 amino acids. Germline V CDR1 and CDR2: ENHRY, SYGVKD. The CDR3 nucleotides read TGTGCCATCAGCTCCACCGGGACAGACTACGAGCAGTACTTC. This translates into CAISSTGTDYEQYF.

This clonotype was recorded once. The CDR3 region has the DNA TGTGCCACCAGTGAACGGACAGGGCGTGATGAAGCTTTCTTT. Protein: CATSERTGRDEAFF. The genes are TRBV24-1 and TRBJ1-1; 8 bases are shared with TRBD1. The CDR3 runs 14 residues. CDR1 is KGHDR and CDR2 is SFDVKD in the germline V gene. Trimming at V came to 4 bases and at J to 7 bases, leaving 7 bases not matched to a gene.

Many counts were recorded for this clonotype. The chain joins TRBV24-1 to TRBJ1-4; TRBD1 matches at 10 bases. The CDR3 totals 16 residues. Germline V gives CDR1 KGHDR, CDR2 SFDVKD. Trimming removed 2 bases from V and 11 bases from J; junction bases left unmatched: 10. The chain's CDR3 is CATSDYAGTGVEKLFF. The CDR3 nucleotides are TGTGCCACCAGTGATTACGCCGGGACAGGGGTGGAGAAACTGTTTTTT.

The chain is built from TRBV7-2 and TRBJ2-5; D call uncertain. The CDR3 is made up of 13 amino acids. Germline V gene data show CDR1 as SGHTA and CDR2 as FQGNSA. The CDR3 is CAREPRPEETQYF. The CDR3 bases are TGTGCTAGAGAACCTAGGCCGGAAGAGACCCAGTACTTC.

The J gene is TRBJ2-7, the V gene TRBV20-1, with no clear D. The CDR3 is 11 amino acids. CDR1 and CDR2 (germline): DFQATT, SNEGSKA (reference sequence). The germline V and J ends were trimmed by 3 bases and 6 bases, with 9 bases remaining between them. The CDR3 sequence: CSASILGEQYF. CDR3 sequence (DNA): TGCAGTGCTAGCATCCTGGGCGAGCAGTACTTC.

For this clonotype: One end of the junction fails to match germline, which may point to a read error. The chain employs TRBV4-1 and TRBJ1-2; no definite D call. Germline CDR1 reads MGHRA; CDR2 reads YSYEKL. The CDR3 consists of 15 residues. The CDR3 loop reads CASSQAALATYGYTF. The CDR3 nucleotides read TGTGCCAGCAGCCAAGCGGCCCTCGCAACCTATGGCTACACCTTC.

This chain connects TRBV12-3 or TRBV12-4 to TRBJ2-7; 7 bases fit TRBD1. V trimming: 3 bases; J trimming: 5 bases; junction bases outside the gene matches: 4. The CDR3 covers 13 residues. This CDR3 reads CASSLRGRNEQYF. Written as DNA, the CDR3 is TGTGCCAGCAGTTTGAGGGGGCGGAACGAGCAGTACTTC.

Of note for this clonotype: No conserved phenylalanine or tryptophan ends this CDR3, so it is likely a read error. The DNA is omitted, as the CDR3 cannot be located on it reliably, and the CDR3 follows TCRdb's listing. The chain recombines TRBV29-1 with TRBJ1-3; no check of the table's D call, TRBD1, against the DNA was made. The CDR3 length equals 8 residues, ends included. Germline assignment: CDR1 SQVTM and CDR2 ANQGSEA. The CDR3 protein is CSVARTPA.

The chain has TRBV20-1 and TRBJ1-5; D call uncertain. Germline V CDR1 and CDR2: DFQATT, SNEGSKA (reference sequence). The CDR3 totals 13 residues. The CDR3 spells CSPHEGRNQPQHF. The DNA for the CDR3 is TGCAGCCCACATGAGGGTCGCAATCAGCCCCAGCATTTT.

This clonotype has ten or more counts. This CDR3 is CASSTTGGGEQYF. CDR3 coding DNA: TGTGCCAGCAGCACAACAGGGGGAGGCGAGCAGTACTTC. The V gene is TRBV7-9, the J gene TRBJ2-7; 8 nucleotides match TRBD1. CDR1 and CDR2 from the germline V gene are SEHNR and FQNEAQ (reference sequence). J was trimmed by 6 bases and V by 5 bases; bases with no gene match: 6. This CDR3 spans 13 amino acids.